These T cell receptor beta chains were read from a single sample in a study of T-cell memory formation after mild COVID-19. TCRdb re-called the 5' RACE reads with MiXCR, one entry per CDR3 protein. The sample comprises about 110,000 distinct CDR3 sequences, 15% to 20% of which are singletons, and 5% to 6.5% rests with the top ten. Sequenced input: PBMCs or a T cell subset sorted from them (not recorded which). These receptors came from a man aged 18 to 30 who had mild COVID-19 (a few samples of this study predate the infection). Cell type and time point are not known. Both conserved end residues are part of each CDR3. D genes are given only for firm matches. Expanded clones are given a class, and other clones once, few, many or no size at all.

D,length,J,V,size,CDR3,DNA
.,15,TRBJ2-5,TRBV5-1,few,CASSGGTALQETQYF,TGCGCCAGCAGCGGAGGGACAGCACTACAAGAGACCCAGTACTTC
.,13,TRBJ2-3,TRBV5-1,few,CASSPAQGNTQYF,TGCGCCAGCAGCCCCGCTCAGGGTAATACGCAGTATTTT
TRBD2,13,TRBJ2-3,TRBV5-6,few,CASSWGGADTQYF,TGTGCCAGCAGCTGGGGAGGGGCGGATACGCAGTATTTT
.,11,TRBJ2-1,TRBV10-3,few,CAISDPIEQFF,TGTGCCATCAGTGACCCAATTGAGCAGTTCTTC
.,15,TRBJ1-6,TRBV27,few,CASSYTGNYNSPLHF,TGTGCCAGCAGCTACACAGGGAACTATAATTCACCCCTCCACTTT
.,13,TRBJ2-7,TRBV9,.,CASSPGVAYEQYF,TGTGCCAGCAGCCCAGGAGTGGCCTACGAGCAGTACTTC
TRBD1,13,TRBJ1-2,TRBV7-2,few,CASSLGQTYGYTF,TGTGCCAGCAGCTTGGGACAGACCTATGGCTACACCTTC
.,14,TRBJ2-1,TRBV7-2,.,CASSLAYRSNEQFF,TGTGCCAGCAGCTTAGCGTACCGGAGCAATGAGCAGTTCTTC
TRBD1,15,TRBJ1-5,TRBV6-6,.,CASTNRGNSNQPQHF,TGTGCCAGCACGAACAGGGGAAATAGCAATCAGCCCCAGCATTTT
.,14,TRBJ2-7,TRBV9,few,CASSRTGISYEQYF,TGTGCCAGCAGCCGAACAGGGATCTCCTACGAGCAGTACTTC
TRBD1,15,TRBJ1-6,TRBV10-3,.,CAISGRDRDNSPLHF,TGTGCCATCAGTGGGCGGGACAGGGATAATTCACCCCTCCACTTT
.,15,TRBJ1-5,TRBV29-1,.,CSVGIGASGNQPQHF,TGCAGCGTCGGGATCGGGGCTTCGGGCAATCAGCCCCAGCATTTT
.,14,TRBJ1-1,TRBV20-1,.,CSAIGDTVNTEAFF,TGCAGTGCTATCGGAGACACCGTGAACACTGAAGCTTTCTTT
TRBD1,13,TRBJ1-1,TRBV28,.,CASSWGGQGEAFF,TGTGCCAGCAGTTGGGGGGGACAGGGCGAAGCTTTCTTT
.,15,TRBJ2-1,TRBV4-1,.,CASSQGRGWYNEQFF,TGCGCCAGCAGCCAAGGGAGGGGATGGTACAATGAGCAGTTCTTC
.,16,TRBJ2-3,TRBV4-2,.,CASSQVSLTSTDTQYF,TGTGCCAGCAGCCAAGTGAGTCTGACTAGCACAGATACGCAGTATTTT
.,15,TRBJ1-6,TRBV4-1,.,CASSQDRQGNSPLHF,TGCGCCAGCAGCCAAGATAGGCAGGGAAATTCACCCCTCCACTTT
.,17,TRBJ2-4,TRBV18,.,CASSPAPSVIAKNIQYF,TGTGCCAGCTCACCAGCCCCGTCGGTTATAGCCAAAAACATTCAGTACTTC
TRBD2,14,TRBJ2-1,TRBV5-1,.,CASRERLAGNEQFF,TGCGCCAGCCGAGAAAGGCTAGCGGGTAATGAGCAGTTCTTC
.,16,TRBJ2-4,TRBV4-2,.,CASSQDVGKAKNIQYF,TGTGCCAGCAGCCAAGATGTTGGGAAAGCCAAAAACATTCAGTACTTC
TRBD1,15,TRBJ1-1,TRBV5-1,many,CASSLRQGRNTEAFF,TGCGCCAGCAGCTTGAGACAGGGGCGAAACACTGAAGCTTTCTTT
TRBD2,13,TRBJ2-1,TRBV20-1,.,CSARPPSGGEQFF,TGCAGTGCCAGGCCCCCTAGCGGGGGTGAGCAGTTCTTC
TRBD2,18,TRBJ2-2,TRBV6-1,few,CASSEIAGGPRSAGELFF,TGTGCCAGCAGTGAAATAGCGGGGGGGCCGCGGTCGGCCGGGGAGCTGTTTTTT
.,14,TRBJ1-1,TRBV4-1,few,CASSQDPGVTEAFF,TGCGCCAGCAGCCAAGATCCGGGGGTGACTGAAGCTTTCTTT
.,15,TRBJ2-3,TRBV20-1,.,CSASGQGGSTDTQYF,TGCAGTGCTAGTGGCCAAGGGGGTAGCACAGATACGCAGTATTTT
TRBD1,13,TRBJ1-1,TRBV28,.,CASKTGDGLEAFF,TGTGCCAGCAAAACAGGGGACGGGCTTGAAGCTTTCTTT
TRBD2,15,TRBJ2-7,TRBV3-1,.,CASSQGSRGVYEQYF,TGTGCCAGCAGCCAAGGCTCGCGGGGGGTCTACGAGCAGTACTTC
.,12,TRBJ2-7,TRBV5-1,few,CASSRVSYEQYF,TGCGCCAGCAGCCGAGTCTCCTACGAGCAGTACTTC
.,13,TRBJ1-1,TRBV18,once,CASSEASQGEAFF,TGTGCCAGCTCAGAAGCGAGTCAGGGGGAAGCTTTCTTT
.,16,TRBJ2-3,TRBV7-3,.,CASSSKRSTPGDTQYF,TGTGCCAGCAGCTCAAAACGGAGTACCCCCGGAGATACGCAGTATTTT
TRBD1,17,TRBJ2-6,TRBV5-1,few,CASSLVTGGSGANVLTF,TGCGCCAGCAGCTTGGTGACAGGGGGCTCTGGGGCCAACGTCCTGACTTTC
.,14,TRBJ2-5,TRBV20-1,few,CSARDTGTKETQYF,TGCAGTGCTAGAGACACCGGGACCAAAGAGACCCAGTACTTC
.,15,TRBJ1-5,TRBV25-1,many,CASTGERGGNQPQHF,TGTGCCAGCACCGGAGAAAGGGGAGGCAATCAGCCCCAGCATTTT
.,15,TRBJ2-4,TRBV7-8,many,CASSLDEVSKNIQYF,TGTGCCAGCAGCTTAGATGAAGTCTCCAAAAACATTCAGTACTTC
TRBD2,13,TRBJ2-5,TRBV7-2,.,CASSLGPGGTQYF,TGTGCCAGCAGCTTAGGGCCGGGGGGGACCCAGTACTTC
TRBD1,16,TRBJ2-3,TRBV6-6,few,CASSYGDSYFTDTQYF,TGTGCCAGCAGTTACGGGGACAGTTACTTCACAGATACGCAGTATTTT
TRBD2,15,TRBJ2-1,TRBV5-1,.,CASSLLAGSYNEQFF,TGCGCCAGCAGCTTACTAGCGGGCTCCTACAATGAGCAGTTCTTC
.,14,TRBJ2-3,TRBV7-2,.,CASSLLAATDTQYF,TGTGCCAGCAGCCTGCTAGCTGCCACAGATACGCAGTATTTT
TRBD1,17,TRBJ1-5,TRBV7-3,few,CAIRSPGTAYSNQPQHF,TGTGCCATCAGAAGCCCAGGGACAGCTTATAGCAATCAGCCCCAGCATTTT
TRBD1,15,TRBJ2-1,TRBV25-1,few,CASSGSGTALEEQFF,TGTGCCAGCAGTGGTTCCGGGACAGCCTTAGAGGAGCAGTTCTTC
TRBD1,17,TRBJ1-5,TRBV5-1,once,CARIYPATGGSNQPQHF,TGCGCCAGGATTTATCCCGCGACAGGGGGAAGCAATCAGCCCCAGCATTTT
.,12,TRBJ2-1,TRBV12-3/TRBV12-4,.,CASSLSPLGQFF,TGTGCCAGCAGTTTAAGCCCCCTCGGGCAGTTCTTC